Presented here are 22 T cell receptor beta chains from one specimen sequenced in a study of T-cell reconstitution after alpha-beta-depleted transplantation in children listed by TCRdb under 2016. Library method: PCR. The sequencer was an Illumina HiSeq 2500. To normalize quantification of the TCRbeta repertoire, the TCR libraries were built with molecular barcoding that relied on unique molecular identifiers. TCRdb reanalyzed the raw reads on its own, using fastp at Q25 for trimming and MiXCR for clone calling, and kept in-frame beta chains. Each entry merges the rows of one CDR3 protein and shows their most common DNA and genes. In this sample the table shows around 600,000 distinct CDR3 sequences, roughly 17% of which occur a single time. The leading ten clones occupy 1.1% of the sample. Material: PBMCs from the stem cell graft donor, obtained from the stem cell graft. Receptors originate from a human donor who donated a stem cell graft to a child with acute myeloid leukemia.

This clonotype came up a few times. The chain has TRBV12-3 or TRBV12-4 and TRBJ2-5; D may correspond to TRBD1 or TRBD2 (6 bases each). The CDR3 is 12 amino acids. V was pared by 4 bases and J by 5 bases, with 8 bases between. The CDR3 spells CASSWGAETQYF. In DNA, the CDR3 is TGTGCCAGCAGTTGGGGGGCGGAGACCCAGTACTTC.

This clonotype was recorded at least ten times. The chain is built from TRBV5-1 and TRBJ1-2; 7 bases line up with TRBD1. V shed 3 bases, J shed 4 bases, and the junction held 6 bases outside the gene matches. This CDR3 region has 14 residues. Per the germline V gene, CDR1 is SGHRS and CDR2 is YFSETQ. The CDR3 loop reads CASSSLDRTYGYTF. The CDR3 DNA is TGCGCCAGCAGCTCCTTGGACAGGACCTATGGCTACACCTTC. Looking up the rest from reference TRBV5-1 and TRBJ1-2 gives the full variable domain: KAGVTQTPRYLIKTRGQQVTLSCSPISGHRSVSWYQQTPGQGLQFLFEYFSETQRNKGNFPGRFSGRQFSNSRSEMNVSTLELGDSALYLCASSSLDRTYGYTFGSGTRLTVV.

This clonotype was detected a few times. CDR3 in amino acids: CASSKRNTIYF. CDR3 in DNA: TGTGCCAGCAGCAAAAGAAACACCATATATTTT. This rearrangement joins TRBV21-1 to TRBJ1-3. TRBV21-1 is shown as a pseudogene. The CDR3 consists of 11 residues.

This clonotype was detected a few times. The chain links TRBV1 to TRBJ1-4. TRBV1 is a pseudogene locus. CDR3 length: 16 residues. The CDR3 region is CTSSQDGDTEGEKLFF. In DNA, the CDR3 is TGCACCAGCAGCCAAGATGGGGATACCGAGGGAGAAAAACTGTTTTTT.

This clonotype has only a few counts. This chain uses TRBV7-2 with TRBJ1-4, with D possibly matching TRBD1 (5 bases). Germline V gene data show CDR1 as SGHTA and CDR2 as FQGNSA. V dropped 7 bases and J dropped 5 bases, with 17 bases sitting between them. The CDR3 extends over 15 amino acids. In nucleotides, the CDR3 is TGTGCCAGCACCCTTCGTGAGGGACTAAATGAAAAACTGTTTTTT. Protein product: CASTLREGLNEKLFF. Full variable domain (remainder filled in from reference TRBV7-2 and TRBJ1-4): GAGVSQSPSNKVTEKGKDVELRCDPISGHTALYWYRQSLGQGLEFLIYFQGNSAPDKSGLPSDRFSAERTGGSVSTLTIQRTQQEDSAVYLCASTLREGLNEKLFFGSGTQLSVL.

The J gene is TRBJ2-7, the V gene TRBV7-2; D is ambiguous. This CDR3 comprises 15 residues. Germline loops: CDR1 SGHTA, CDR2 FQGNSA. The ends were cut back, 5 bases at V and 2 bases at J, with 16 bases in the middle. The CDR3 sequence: CASSPGAGQTYEQYF. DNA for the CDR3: TGTGCCAGCAGCCCAGGAGCAGGTCAGACCTACGAGCAGTACTTC.

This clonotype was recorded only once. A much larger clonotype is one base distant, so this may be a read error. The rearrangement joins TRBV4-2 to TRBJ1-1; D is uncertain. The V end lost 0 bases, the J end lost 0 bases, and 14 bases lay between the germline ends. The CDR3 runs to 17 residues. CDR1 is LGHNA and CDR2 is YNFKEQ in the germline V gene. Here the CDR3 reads CASSQEGIISMNTEAFF. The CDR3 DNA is TGTGCCAGCAGCCAAGAAGGAATTATCTCCATGAACACTGAAGCTTTCTTT.

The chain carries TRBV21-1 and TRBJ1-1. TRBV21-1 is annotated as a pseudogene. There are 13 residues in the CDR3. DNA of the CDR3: TGTGCCAGCAGCCTACTGGGTTGCGCTGAAGCTTTCTTT. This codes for CASSLLGCAEAFF.

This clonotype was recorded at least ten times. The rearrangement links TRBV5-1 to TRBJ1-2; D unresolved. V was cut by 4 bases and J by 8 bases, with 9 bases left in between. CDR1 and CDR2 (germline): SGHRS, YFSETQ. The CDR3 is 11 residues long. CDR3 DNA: TGCGCCAGCAGCAACGGGTACGGCTACACCTTC. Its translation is CASSNGYGYTF.

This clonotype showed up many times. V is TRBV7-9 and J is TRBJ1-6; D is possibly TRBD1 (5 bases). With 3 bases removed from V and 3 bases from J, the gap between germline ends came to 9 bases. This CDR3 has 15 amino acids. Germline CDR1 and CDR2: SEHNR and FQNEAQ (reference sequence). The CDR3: CASSFGTDYNSPLHF. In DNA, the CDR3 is TGTGCCAGCAGCTTCGGGACGGACTATAATTCACCCCTCCACTTT.

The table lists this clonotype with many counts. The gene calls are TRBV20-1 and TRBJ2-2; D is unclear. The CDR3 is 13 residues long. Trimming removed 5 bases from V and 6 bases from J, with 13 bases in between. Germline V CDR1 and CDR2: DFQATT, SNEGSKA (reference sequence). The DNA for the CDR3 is TGCAGTGCTTCCGGACCTCGGGCCGGGGAGCTGTTTTTT. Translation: CSASGPRAGELFF.

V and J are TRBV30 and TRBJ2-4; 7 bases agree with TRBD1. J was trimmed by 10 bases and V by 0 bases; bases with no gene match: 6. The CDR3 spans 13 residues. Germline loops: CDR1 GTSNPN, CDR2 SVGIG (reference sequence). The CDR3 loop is CAWSVQGGRIQYF. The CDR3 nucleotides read TGTGCCTGGAGTGTACAAGGGGGCAGGATTCAGTACTTC.

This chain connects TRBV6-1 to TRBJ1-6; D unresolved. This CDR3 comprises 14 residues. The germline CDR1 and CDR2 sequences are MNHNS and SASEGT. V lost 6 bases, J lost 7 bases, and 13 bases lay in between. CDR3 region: CASRGGNSNSPLHF. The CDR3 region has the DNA TGTGCCAGCAGGGGCGGTAACTCCAATTCACCCCTCCACTTT.

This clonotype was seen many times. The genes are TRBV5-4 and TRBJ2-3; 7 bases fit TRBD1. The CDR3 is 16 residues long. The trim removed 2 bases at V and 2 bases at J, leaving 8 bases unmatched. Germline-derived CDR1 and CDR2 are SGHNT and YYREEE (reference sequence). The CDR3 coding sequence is TGTGCCAGCAGCTTTGCCGGGACAGAATACACAGATACGCAGTATTTT. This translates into CASSFAGTEYTDTQYF.

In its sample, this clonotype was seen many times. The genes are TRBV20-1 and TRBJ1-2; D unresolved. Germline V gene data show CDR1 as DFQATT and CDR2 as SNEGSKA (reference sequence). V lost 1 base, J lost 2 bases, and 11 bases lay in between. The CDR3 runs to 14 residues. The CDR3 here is CSARVAAQNYGYTF. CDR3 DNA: TGCAGTGCTAGAGTAGCCGCACAGAACTATGGCTACACCTTC.

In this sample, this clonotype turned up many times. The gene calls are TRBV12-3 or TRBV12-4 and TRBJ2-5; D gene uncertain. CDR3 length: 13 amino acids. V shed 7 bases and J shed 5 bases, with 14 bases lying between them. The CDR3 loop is CASNPSVGETQYF. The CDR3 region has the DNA TGTGCCAGCAACCCATCCGTGGGGGAGACCCAGTACTTC.

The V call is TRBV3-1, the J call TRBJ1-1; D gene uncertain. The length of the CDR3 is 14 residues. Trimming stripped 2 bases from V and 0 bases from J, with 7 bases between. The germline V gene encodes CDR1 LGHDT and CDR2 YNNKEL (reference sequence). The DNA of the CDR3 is TGTGCCAGCAGCCAAAGGTCCGTGAACACTGAAGCTTTCTTT. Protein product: CASSQRSVNTEAFF.

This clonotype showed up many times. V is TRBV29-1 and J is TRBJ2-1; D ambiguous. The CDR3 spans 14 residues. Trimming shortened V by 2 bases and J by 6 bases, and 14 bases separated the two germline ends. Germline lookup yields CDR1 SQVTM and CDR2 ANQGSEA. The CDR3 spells CSVERSRTANEQFF. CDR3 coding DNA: TGCAGCGTTGAAAGGTCGCGTACTGCCAATGAGCAGTTCTTC.

Here the CDR3 reads CASRINRGGAGELFF. DNA of the CDR3: TGTGCCAGCAGGATTAACAGGGGTGGGGCCGGGGAGCTGTTTTTT. This chain links TRBV12-3 or TRBV12-4 with TRBJ2-2; 7 bases are a match to TRBD1. The CDR3 loop spans 15 amino acids. The V gene end was trimmed by 6 bases and the J gene end by 6 bases; junction bases not matched to a gene: 10.

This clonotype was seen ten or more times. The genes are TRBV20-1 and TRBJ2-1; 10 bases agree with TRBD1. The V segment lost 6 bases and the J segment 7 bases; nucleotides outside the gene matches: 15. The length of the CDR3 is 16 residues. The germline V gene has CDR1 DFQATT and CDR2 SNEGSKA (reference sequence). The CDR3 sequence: CSALNPADRGFNEQFF. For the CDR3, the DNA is TGCAGTGCCCTAAACCCCGCGGACAGGGGGTTTAATGAGCAGTTCTTC.

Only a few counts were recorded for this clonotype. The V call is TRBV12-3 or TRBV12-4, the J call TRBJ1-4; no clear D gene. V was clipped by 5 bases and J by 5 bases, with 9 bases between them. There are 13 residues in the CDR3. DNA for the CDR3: TGTGCCAGCAGTGGCGCCAAAAATGAAAAACTGTTTTTT. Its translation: CASSGAKNEKLFF.

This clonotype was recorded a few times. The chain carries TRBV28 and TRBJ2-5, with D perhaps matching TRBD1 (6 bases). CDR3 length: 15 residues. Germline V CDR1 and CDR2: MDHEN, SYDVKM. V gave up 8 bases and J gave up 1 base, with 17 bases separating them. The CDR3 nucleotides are TGTGCCAGCTTGACGACGGGACACCTCCAAGAGACCCAGTACTTC. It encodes CASLTTGHLQETQYF. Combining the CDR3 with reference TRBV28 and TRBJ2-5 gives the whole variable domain DVKVTQSSRYLVKRTGEKVFLECVQDMDHENMFWYRQDPGLGLRLIYFSYDVKMKEKGDIPEGYSVSREKKERFSLILESASTNQTSMYLCASLTTGHLQETQYFGPGTRLLVL.